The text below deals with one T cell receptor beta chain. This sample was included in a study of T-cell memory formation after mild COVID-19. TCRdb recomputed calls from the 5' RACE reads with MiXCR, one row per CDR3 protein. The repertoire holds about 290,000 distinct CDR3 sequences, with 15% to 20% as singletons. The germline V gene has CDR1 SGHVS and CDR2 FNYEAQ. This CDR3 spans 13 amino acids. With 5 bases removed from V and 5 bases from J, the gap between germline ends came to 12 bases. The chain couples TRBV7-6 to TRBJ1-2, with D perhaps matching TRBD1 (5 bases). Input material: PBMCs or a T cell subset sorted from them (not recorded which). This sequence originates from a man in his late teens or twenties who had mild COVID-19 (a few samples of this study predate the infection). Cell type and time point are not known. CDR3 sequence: CASSPGGTYGYTF. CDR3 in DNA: TGTGCCAGCAGCCCGGGGGGGACGTATGGCTACACCTTC.